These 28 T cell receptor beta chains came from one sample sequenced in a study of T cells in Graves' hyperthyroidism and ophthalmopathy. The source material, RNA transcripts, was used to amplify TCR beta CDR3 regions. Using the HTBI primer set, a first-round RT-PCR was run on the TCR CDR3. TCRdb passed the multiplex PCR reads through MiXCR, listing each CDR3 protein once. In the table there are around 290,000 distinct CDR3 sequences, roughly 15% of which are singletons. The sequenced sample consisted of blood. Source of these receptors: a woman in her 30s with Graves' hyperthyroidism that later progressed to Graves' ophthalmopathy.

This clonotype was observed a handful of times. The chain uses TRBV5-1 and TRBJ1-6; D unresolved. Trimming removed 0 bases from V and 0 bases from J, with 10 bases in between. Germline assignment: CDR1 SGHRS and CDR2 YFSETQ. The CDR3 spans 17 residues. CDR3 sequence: CASSLDTVSSYNSPLHF. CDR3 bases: TGCGCCAGCAGCTTGGACACTGTGAGCTCCTATAATTCACCCCTCCACTTT. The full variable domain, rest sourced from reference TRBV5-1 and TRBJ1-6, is KAGVTQTPRYLIKTRGQQVTLSCSPISGHRSVSWYQQTPGQGLQFLFEYFSETQRNKGNFPGRFSGRQFSNSRSEMNVSTLELGDSALYLCASSLDTVSSYNSPLHFGNGTRLTVT.

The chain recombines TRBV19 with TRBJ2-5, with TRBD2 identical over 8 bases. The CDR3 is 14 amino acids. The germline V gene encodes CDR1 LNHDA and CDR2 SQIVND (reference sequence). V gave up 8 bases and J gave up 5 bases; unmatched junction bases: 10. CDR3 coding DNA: TGTGCCAGTGCCACGGGAGGGCGAGTGGAGACCCAGTACTTC. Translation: CASATGGRVETQYF. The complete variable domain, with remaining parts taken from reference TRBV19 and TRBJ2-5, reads DGGITQSPKYLFRKEGQNVTLSCEQNLNHDAMYWYRQDPGQGLRLIYYSQIVNDFQKGDIAEGYSVSREKKESFPLTVTSAQKNPTAFYLCASATGGRVETQYFGPGTRLLVL.

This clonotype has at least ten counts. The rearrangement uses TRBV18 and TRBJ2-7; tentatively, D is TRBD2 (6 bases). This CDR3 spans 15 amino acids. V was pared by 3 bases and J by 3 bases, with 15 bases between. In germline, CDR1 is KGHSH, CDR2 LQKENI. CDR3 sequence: CASSPPERANYEQYF. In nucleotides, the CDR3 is TGTGCCAGCTCACCTCCCGAGCGGGCTAACTACGAGCAGTACTTC.

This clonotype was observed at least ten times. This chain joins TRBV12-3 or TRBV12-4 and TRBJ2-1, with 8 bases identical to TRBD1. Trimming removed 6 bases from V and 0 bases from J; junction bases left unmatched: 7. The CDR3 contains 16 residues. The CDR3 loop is CASRRPGQVSYNEQFF. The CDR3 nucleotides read TGTGCCAGCAGGAGGCCGGGACAGGTCTCCTACAATGAGCAGTTCTTC.

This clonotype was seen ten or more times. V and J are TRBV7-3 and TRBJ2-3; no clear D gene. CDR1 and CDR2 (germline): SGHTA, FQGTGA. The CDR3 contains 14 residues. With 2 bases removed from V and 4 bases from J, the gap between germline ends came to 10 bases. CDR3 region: CASSLDTFPDTQYF. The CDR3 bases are TGTGCCAGCAGCTTAGACACTTTTCCAGATACGCAGTATTTT.

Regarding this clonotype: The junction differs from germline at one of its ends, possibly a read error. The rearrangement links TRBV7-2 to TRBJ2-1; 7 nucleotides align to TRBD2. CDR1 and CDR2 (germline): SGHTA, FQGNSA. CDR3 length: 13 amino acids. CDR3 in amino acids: CARSWGGVGGQFF. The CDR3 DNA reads TGTGCCAGGAGCTGGGGGGGGGTGGGGGGGCAGTTCTTC.

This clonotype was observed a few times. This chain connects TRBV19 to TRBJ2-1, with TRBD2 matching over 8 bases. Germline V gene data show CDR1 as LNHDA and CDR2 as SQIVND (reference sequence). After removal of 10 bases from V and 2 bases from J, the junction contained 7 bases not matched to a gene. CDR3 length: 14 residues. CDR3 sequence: CATSVGGAYNEQFF. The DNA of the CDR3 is TGTGCCACTTCCGTCGGGGGGGCCTACAATGAGCAGTTCTTC. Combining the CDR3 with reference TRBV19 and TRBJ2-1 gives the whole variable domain DGGITQSPKYLFRKEGQNVTLSCEQNLNHDAMYWYRQDPGQGLRLIYYSQIVNDFQKGDIAEGYSVSREKKESFPLTVTSAQKNPTAFYLCATSVGGAYNEQFFGPGTRLTVL.

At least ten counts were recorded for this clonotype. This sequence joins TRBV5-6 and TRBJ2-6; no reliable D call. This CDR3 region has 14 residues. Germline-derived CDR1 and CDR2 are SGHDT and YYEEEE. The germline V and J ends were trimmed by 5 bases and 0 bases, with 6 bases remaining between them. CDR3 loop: CASSRYSGANVLTF. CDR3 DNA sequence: TGTGCCAGCAGTCGGTACTCTGGGGCCAACGTCCTGACTTTC.

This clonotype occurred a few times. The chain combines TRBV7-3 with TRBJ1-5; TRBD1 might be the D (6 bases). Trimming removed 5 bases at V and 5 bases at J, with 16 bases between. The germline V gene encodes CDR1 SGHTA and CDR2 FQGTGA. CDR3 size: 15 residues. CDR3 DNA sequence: TGTGCCAGCAGCCCCCGCGGGGGGGGCGATCAGCCCCAGCATTTT. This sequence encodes CASSPRGGGDQPQHF.

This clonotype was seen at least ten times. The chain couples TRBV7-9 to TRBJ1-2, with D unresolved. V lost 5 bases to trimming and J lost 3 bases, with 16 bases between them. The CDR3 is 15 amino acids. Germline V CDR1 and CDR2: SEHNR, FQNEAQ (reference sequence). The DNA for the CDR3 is TGTGCCAGCAGCGCAACATCAGGATTGGACTATGGCTACACCTTC. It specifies CASSATSGLDYGYTF.

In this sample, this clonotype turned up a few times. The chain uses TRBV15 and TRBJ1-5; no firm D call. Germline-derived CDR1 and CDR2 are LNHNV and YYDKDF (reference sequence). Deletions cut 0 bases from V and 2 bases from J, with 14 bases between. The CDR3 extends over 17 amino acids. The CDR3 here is CATSRDPLTSGNQPQHF. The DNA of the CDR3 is TGTGCCACCAGCAGAGATCCCCTGACCTCCGGCAATCAGCCCCAGCATTTT.

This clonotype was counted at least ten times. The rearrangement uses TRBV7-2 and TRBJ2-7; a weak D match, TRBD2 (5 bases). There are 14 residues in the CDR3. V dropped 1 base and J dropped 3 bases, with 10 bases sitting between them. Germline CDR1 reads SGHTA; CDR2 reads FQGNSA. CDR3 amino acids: CASSLGTGYYEQYF. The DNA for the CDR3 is TGTGCCAGCAGCTTAGGGACTGGATACTACGAGCAGTACTTC.

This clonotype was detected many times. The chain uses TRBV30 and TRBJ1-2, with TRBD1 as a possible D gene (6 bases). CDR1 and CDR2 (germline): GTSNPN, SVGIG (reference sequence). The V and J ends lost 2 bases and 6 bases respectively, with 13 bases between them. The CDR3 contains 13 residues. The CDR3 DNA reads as TGTGCCTGGAGTCACGGGGGGGCGAATGGCTACACCTTC. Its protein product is CAWSHGGANGYTF. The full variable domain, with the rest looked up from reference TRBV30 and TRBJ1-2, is SQTIHQWPATLVQPVGSPLSLECTVEGTSNPNLYWYRQAAGRGLQLLFYSVGIGQISSEVPQNLSASRPQDRQFILSSKKLLLSDSGFYLCAWSHGGANGYTFGSGTRLTVV.

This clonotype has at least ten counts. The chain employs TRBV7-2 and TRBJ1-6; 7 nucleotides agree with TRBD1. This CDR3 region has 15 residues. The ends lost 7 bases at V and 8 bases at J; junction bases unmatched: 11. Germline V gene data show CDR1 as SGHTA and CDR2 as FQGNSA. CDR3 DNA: TGTGCCAGCAACTATAAGGGGACAGCTTATTCACCCCTCCACTTT. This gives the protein CASNYKGTAYSPLHF.

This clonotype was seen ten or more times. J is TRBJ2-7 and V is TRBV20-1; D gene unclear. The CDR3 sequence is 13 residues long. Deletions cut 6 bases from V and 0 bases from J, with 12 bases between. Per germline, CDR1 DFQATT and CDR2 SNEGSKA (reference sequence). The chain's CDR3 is CSADHRSSYEQYF. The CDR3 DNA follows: TGCAGTGCCGACCACCGTAGCTCCTACGAGCAGTACTTC.

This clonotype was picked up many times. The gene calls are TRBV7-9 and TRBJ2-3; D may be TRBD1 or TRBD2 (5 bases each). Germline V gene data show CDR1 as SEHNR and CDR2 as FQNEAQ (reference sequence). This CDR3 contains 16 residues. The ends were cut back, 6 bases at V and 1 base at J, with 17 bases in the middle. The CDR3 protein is CASRDGGRGGTDTQYF. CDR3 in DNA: TGTGCCAGCAGGGATGGCGGTAGGGGAGGCACAGATACGCAGTATTTT.

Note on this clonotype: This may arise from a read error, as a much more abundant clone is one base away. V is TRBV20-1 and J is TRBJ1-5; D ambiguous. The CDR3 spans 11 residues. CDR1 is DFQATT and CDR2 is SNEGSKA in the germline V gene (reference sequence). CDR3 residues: CGVADGQPQHF. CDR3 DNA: TGCGGTGTTGCAGACGGTCAGCCCCAGCATTTT.

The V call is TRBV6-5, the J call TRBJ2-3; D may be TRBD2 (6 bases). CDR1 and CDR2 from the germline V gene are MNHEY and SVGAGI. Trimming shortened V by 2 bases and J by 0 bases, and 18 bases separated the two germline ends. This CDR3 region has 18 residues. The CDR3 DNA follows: TGTGCCAGCAGTTACCTCGCGGGAAAGAAGGCTAGCACAGATACGCAGTATTTT. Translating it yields CASSYLAGKKASTDTQYF.

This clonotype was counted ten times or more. The CDR3, as DNA: TGTGCCAGCAGTTCTACCGGGACAGGGGACTATGGCTACACCTTC. This translates into CASSSTGTGDYGYTF. This sequence joins TRBV27 and TRBJ1-2; TRBD1 aligns across 10 bases. The CDR3 consists of 15 residues. Germline CDR1 and CDR2: MNHEY and SMNVEV (reference sequence). Unmatched junction bases numbered 5, after V lost 4 bases and J lost 3 bases.

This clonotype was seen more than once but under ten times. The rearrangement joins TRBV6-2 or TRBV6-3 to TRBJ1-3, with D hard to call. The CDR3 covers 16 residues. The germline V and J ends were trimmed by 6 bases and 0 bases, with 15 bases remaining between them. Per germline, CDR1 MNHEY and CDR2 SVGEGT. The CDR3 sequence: CASRLDLDFSGNTIYF. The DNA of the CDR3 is TGTGCCAGCAGGCTGGACCTAGATTTCTCTGGAAACACCATATATTTT.

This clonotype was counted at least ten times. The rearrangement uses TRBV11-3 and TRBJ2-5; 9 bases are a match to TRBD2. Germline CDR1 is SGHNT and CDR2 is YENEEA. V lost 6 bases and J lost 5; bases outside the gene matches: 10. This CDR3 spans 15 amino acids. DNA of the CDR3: TGTGCCAGCAGTGTGGGCGTGGCGGGAGGGGAGACCCAGTACTTC. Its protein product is CASSVGVAGGETQYF.

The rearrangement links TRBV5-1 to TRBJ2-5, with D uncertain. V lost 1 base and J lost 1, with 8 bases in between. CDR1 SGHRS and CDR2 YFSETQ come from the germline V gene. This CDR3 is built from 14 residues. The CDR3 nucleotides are TGCGCCAGCAGCTTGACAGCAGCCCAAGAGACCCAGTACTTC. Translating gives CASSLTAAQETQYF.

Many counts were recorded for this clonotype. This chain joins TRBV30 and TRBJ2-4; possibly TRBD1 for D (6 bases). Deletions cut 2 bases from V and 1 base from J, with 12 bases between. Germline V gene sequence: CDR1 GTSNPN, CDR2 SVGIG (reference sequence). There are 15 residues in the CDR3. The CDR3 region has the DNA TGTGCCTGGAGTACAACAGGGTTCGCCAAAAACATTCAGTACTTC. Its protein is CAWSTTGFAKNIQYF.

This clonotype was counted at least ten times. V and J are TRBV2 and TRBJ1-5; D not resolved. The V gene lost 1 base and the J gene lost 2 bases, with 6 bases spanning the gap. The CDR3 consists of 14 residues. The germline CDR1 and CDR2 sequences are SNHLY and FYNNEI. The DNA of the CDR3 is TGTGCCAGCAGTGAAGTTGCCGGCAATCAGCCCCAGCATTTT. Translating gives CASSEVAGNQPQHF.

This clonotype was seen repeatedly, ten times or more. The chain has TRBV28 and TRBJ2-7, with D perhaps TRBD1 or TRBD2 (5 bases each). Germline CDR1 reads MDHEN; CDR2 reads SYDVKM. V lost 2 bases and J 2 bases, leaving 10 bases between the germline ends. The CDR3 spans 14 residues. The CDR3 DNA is TGTGCCAGCAGTTTACTGGGGGAAACCTACGAGCAGTACTTC. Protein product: CASSLLGETYEQYF.

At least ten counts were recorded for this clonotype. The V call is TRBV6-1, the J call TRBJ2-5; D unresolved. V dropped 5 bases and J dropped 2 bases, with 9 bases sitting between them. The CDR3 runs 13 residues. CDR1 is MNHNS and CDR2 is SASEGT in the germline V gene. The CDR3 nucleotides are TGTGCCAGCAGTTACCGGATACAAGAGACCCAGTACTTC. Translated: CASSYRIQETQYF.

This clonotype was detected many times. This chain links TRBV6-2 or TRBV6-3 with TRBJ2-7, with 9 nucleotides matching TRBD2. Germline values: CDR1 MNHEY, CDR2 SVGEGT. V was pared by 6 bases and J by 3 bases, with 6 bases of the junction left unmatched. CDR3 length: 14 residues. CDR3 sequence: CASRLGTSSYEQYF. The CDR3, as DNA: TGTGCCAGCAGACTTGGGACTAGCAGCTACGAGCAGTACTTC.

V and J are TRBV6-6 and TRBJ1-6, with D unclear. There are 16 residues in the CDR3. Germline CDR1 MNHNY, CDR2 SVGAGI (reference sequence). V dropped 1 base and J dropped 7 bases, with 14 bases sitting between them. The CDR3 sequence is CASSYLAAATNSPLHF. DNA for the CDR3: TGTGCCAGCAGTTACTTGGCTGCAGCTACAAATTCACCCCTCCACTTT.